This passage covers 29 T cell receptor beta chains from one sample sequenced in a study of PD-L1 blockade in urothelial cancer. Sequencing was performed with immunoSEQ multiplex PCR; in TCRdb, only in-frame clones are kept and a portion is missing. The table includes just under 45,000 clones, 85% to 90% detected once. Material: PBMCs, obtained around atezolizumab (anti-PD-L1) treatment. The source of these receptors is a woman aged 55-70 years with urothelial cancer.

The rearrangement joins TRBV5-6 to TRBJ2-3; D may be TRBD1 (5 bases). V gave up 3 bases and J gave up 3 bases, with 11 bases separating them. Germline V gene sequence: CDR1 SGHDT, CDR2 YYEEEE. CDR3 length equals 14 residues. The CDR3 spells CASSSRYRTDTQYF. CDR3 nucleotides: TGTGCCAGCAGCTCTAGATACAGGACAGATACGCAGTATTTT.

The chain uses TRBV6-5 and TRBJ2-7; TRBD2 aligns across 8 bases. The CDR3 loop spans 14 amino acids. V lost 2 bases, J lost 0 bases, and 0 bases stayed unmatched. Germline CDR1 reads MNHEY; CDR2 reads SVGAGI. CDR3 loop: CASSYSGSSYEQYF. The CDR3, as DNA: TGTGCCAGCAGTTACAGCGGGAGCTCCTACGAGCAGTACTTC.

The count of this clone is one. The chain employs TRBV2 and TRBJ2-5; TRBD1 matches at 7 bases. The V gene end was trimmed by 4 bases and the J gene end by 5 bases; junction bases not matched to a gene: 4. The CDR3 extends over 13 amino acids. Germline V gene lookup returns CDR1 SNHLY and CDR2 FYNNEI. CDR3 sequence (DNA): TGTGCCAGCAGTGTGGGACAGAGGGAGACCCAGTACTTC. Amino acid sequence: CASSVGQRETQYF. The whole variable domain, remainder taken from reference TRBV2 and TRBJ2-5, is EPEVTQTPSHQVTQMGQEVILRCVPISNHLYFYWYRQILGQKVEFLVSFYNNEISEKSEIFDDQFSVERPDGSNFTLKIRSTKLEDSAMYFCASSVGQRETQYFGPGTRLLVL.

The chain employs TRBV6-6 and TRBJ2-3; TRBD2 aligns across 7 bases. The trim removed 6 bases at V and 0 bases at J, leaving 9 bases unmatched. CDR3 size: 16 residues. Germline V lookup: CDR1 MNHNY, CDR2 SVGAGI (reference sequence). In DNA form, the CDR3 reads TGTGCCAGCAGAGACAGCGGGGCCAGCAGCACAGATACGCAGTATTTT. This translates into CASRDSGASSTDTQYF.

V usage is TRBV9 and J usage is TRBJ1-2; 12 nucleotides match TRBD1. The V segment lost 4 bases and the J segment 8 bases; nucleotides outside the gene matches: 9. Germline V gene data show CDR1 as SGDLS and CDR2 as YYNGEE. This CDR3 contains 15 residues. CDR3: CASSYLGQGAEGYTF. CDR3 nucleotide sequence: TGTGCCAGCAGCTATTTGGGACAGGGGGCTGAGGGCTACACCTTC. The full variable domain, rest sourced from reference TRBV9 and TRBJ1-2, is DSGVTQTPKHLITATGQRVTLRCSPRSGDLSVYWYQQSLDQGLQFLIQYYNGEERAKGNILERFSAQQFPDLHSELNLSSLELGDSALYFCASSYLGQGAEGYTFGSGTRLTVV.

This clone was picked up a small number of times. This chain uses TRBV4-2 with TRBJ1-2; D is unresolved. The V gene's germline CDR1 is LGHNA and CDR2 YNFKEQ. V gave up 0 bases and J gave up 2 bases, with 13 bases separating them. CDR3 size: 16 residues. CDR3: CASSQESGDRNYGYTF. Written as DNA, the CDR3 is TGTGCCAGCAGCCAAGAGTCCGGGGATCGGAACTATGGCTACACCTTC.

This clone came up once. This sequence joins TRBV11-1 and TRBJ1-1; TRBD1 is a possible D gene (6 bases). CDR3 length equals 13 residues. Trimming took 5 bases from V and 10 from J, leaving 17 bases between them. Germline V lookup: CDR1 SGHAT, CDR2 FQDESV (reference sequence). CDR3 loop: CASSRGEQGPAFF. The CDR3 coding sequence is TGTGCCAGCAGCCGAGGGGAACAGGGCCCAGCTTTCTTT.

The chain employs TRBV5-4 and TRBJ2-1; D remains unclear. Trimming removed 4 bases from V and 5 bases from J, with 10 bases in between. CDR3 length: 13 amino acids. The germline gives CDR1 SGHNT, CDR2 YYREEE (reference sequence). In DNA, the CDR3 is TGTGCCAGCAGCATGACTGAGAACAATGAGCAGTTCTTC. This encodes CASSMTENNEQFF.

The chain recombines TRBV7-9 with TRBJ1-4; D not certain. V gave up 3 bases and J gave up 4 bases, with 15 bases separating them. Germline V CDR1 and CDR2: SEHNR, FQNEAQ (reference sequence). The length of the CDR3 is 16 residues. The CDR3, as DNA: TGTGCCAGCAGCTTTACCGGGTTCCAACTTAATGAAAAACTGTTTTTT. Its protein is CASSFTGFQLNEKLFF.

This chain links TRBV7-2 with TRBJ2-2, with D maybe TRBD1 (6 bases). The germline V and J ends were trimmed by 8 bases and 3 bases, with 16 bases remaining between them. This CDR3 is built from 15 residues. In germline, CDR1 is SGHTA, CDR2 FQGNSA. CDR3 coding DNA: TGTGCCAGCGGAATAGACAGGTTGGACACCGGGGAGCTGTTTTTT. It yields the protein CASGIDRLDTGELFF.

This chain links TRBV19 with TRBJ1-5; D unclear. The CDR3 consists of 13 residues. Germline V lookup: CDR1 LNHDA, CDR2 SQIVND (reference sequence). Trimming took 2 bases from V and 8 from J, leaving 10 bases between them. The CDR3 DNA follows: TGTGCCAGTAGTATATTGGCAGGCAAGCCCCAGCATTTT. This codes for CASSILAGKPQHF. The whole variable domain, filled in from reference TRBV19 and TRBJ1-5, reads DGGITQSPKYLFRKEGQNVTLSCEQNLNHDAMYWYRQDPGQGLRLIYYSQIVNDFQKGDIAEGYSVSREKKESFPLTVTSAQKNPTAFYLCASSILAGKPQHFGDGTRLSIL.

The chain joins TRBV10-3 to TRBJ2-1; D is undetermined. Trimming removed 8 bases at V and 5 bases at J, with 10 bases between. This CDR3 has 12 residues. Germline values: CDR1 ENHRY, CDR2 SYGVKD. The CDR3 here is CAIGLIDNEQFF. The CDR3 DNA is TGTGCCATCGGGCTTATCGACAATGAGCAGTTCTTC.

V is TRBV18 and J is TRBJ2-1; no definite D call. The V gene's germline CDR1 is KGHSH and CDR2 LQKENI. The ends were cut back, 2 bases at V and 0 bases at J, with 14 bases in the middle. The CDR3 spans 17 residues. The CDR3 sequence is CASSPDIRKSSYNEQFF. The CDR3 DNA follows: TGTGCCAGCTCACCAGATATCCGAAAGAGCTCCTACAATGAGCAGTTCTTC.

The chain has TRBV13 and TRBJ1-5; D is unclear. Germline assignment: CDR1 PRHDT and CDR2 FYEKMQ (reference sequence). V shed 5 bases and J shed 9 bases, with 17 bases lying between them. The CDR3 is made up of 14 amino acids. Here the CDR3 reads CASSPGRGRAPQHF. CDR3 DNA sequence: TGTGCCAGCAGCCCCGGTCGCGGGCGGGCGCCCCAGCATTTT. Filled out from reference TRBV13 and TRBJ1-5, the complete variable domain reads AAGVIQSPRHLIKEKRETATLKCYPIPRHDTVYWYQQGPGQDPQFLISFYEKMQSDKGSIPDRFSAQQFSDYHSELNMSSLELGDSALYFCASSPGRGRAPQHFGDGTRLSIL.

The CDR3 loop reads CASSGRSSYNEQFF. Written as DNA, the CDR3 is TGTGCCAGCTCAGGGAGGAGCTCCTACAATGAGCAGTTCTTC. The rearrangement joins TRBV18 to TRBJ2-1; possible D gene TRBD2, 6 bases. This CDR3 has 14 amino acids. Per the germline V gene, CDR1 is KGHSH and CDR2 is LQKENI. Trimming pared 5 bases from V and 0 bases from J, leaving 8 bases between.

The rearrangement links TRBV28 to TRBJ2-5, with TRBD2 matching 9 bases. The CDR3 runs to 16 residues. CDR1 MDHEN and CDR2 SYDVKM come from the germline V gene. With V trimmed by 7 bases and J by 2 bases, 11 bases remained unmatched. The CDR3 region is CASTPPRLAAQETQYF. The CDR3 nucleotides are TGTGCCAGCACCCCTCCTCGACTAGCGGCACAAGAGACCCAGTACTTC.

This clone is classed as medium-sized. The chain carries TRBV19 and TRBJ2-3; 8 bases are a match to TRBD2. The ends lost 1 base at V and 6 bases at J; junction bases unmatched: 3. Per germline, CDR1 LNHDA and CDR2 SQIVND (reference sequence). This CDR3 spans 14 amino acids. CDR3 amino acids: CASSIAGGLDTQYF. CDR3 nucleotides: TGTGCCAGTAGTATAGCGGGAGGGTTGGATACGCAGTATTTT.

The chain has TRBV7-8 and TRBJ2-3, with D possibly matching TRBD2 (5 bases). Looked up from germline, CDR1 is SGHVS and CDR2 is FQNEAQ. Trimming left V 1 base short and J 2 bases short, with 16 bases between. The CDR3 runs 17 residues. The chain's CDR3 is CASSLGGVGGLTDTQYF. In DNA, the CDR3 is TGTGCCAGCAGCTTAGGGGGTGTTGGCGGGCTCACAGATACGCAGTATTTT.

The V call is TRBV6-1, the J call TRBJ2-3, with 9 bases lining up with TRBD1. Germline CDR1 reads MNHNS; CDR2 reads SASEGT. V lost 4 bases, J lost 2 bases, and 4 bases stayed unmatched. The CDR3 loop spans 15 amino acids. CDR3 nucleotide sequence: TGTGCCAGCAGTGGTGGGACAGGGTACACAGATACGCAGTATTTT. Translating it yields CASSGGTGYTDTQYF.

V usage is TRBV2 and J usage is TRBJ1-4; maybe TRBD1 (5 bases). The V gene lost 3 bases and the J gene lost 8 bases, with 19 bases spanning the gap. The germline gives CDR1 SNHLY, CDR2 FYNNEI. CDR3 length: 16 residues. CDR3 amino acids: CASSELSDSLSEKLFF. The DNA for the CDR3 is TGTGCCAGCAGTGAGCTTTCTGACAGCCTCTCCGAAAAACTGTTTTTT.

The chain recombines TRBV25-1 with TRBJ1-2; the D gene is possibly TRBD1 (5 bases). This CDR3 has 13 amino acids. Germline V gene lookup returns CDR1 MGHDK and CDR2 SYGVNS. V was shortened by 5 bases and J by 8 bases, with 15 bases between the two germline ends. The CDR3 DNA reads TGTGCCAGCAGTCACCCCTCCAGGGCAGGCTACACCTTC. This encodes CASSHPSRAGYTF.

V is TRBV7-2 and J is TRBJ1-6; D uncertain. The CDR3 length is 16 residues. The germline V and J ends were trimmed by 2 bases and 6 bases, with 14 bases remaining between them. Germline V CDR1 and CDR2: SGHTA, FQGNSA. CDR3 DNA sequence: TGTGCCAGCAGCTTAAGTGGTGGGAGGATTAATTCACCCCTCCACTTT. Protein: CASSLSGGRINSPLHF.

V and J are TRBV9 and TRBJ2-7, with D possibly TRBD2 on 5 matching bases. V was shortened by 0 bases and J by 6 bases, with 13 bases between the two germline ends. The CDR3 has 14 amino acids. The germline V gene encodes CDR1 SGDLS and CDR2 YYNGEE. The CDR3: CASSVEGGRGEQYF. Here the CDR3 DNA reads TGTGCCAGCAGCGTAGAGGGCGGACGGGGCGAGCAGTACTTC.

This rearrangement joins TRBV5-1 to TRBJ1-1, with a tentative D call TRBD1 (5 bases). This CDR3 region has 18 residues. Germline V CDR1 and CDR2: SGHRS, YFSETQ. V lost 0 bases to trimming and J lost 3 bases, with 21 bases between them. The CDR3 DNA reads TGCGCCAGCAGCTTGGGTGGCGGGGCGAGGCTTACTGACACTGAAGCTTTCTTT. This encodes CASSLGGGARLTDTEAFF.

The chain recombines TRBV15 with TRBJ2-5; 10 bases line up with TRBD1. The length of the CDR3 is 16 residues. From germline, CDR1 is LNHNV and CDR2 YYDKDF (reference sequence). Germline trimming cut 6 bases from V and 0 bases from J; bases unmatched to any gene: 7. CDR3 sequence: CATSHGTGVNQETQYF. Here the CDR3 DNA reads TGTGCCACCAGTCACGGGACAGGGGTAAACCAAGAGACCCAGTACTTC.

This sequence joins TRBV7-2 and TRBJ2-7; 7 nucleotides match TRBD2. The germline gives CDR1 SGHTA, CDR2 FQGNSA. The CDR3 totals 14 residues. After removal of 4 bases from V and 3 bases from J, the junction contained 6 bases not matched to a gene. CDR3 DNA sequence: TGTGCCAGCAGCTCCGGGACTACTAACTACGAGCAGTACTTC. Amino acid sequence: CASSSGTTNYEQYF.

The chain couples TRBV7-2 to TRBJ2-7; 9 nucleotides line up with TRBD1. This CDR3 is 13 amino acids long. Germline assignment: CDR1 SGHTA and CDR2 FQGNSA. The trim removed 2 bases at V and 5 bases at J, leaving 1 base unmatched. The CDR3 nucleotides are TGTGCCAGCAGCTTAACAGGGGGCCACGAGCAGTACTTC. Protein sequence: CASSLTGGHEQYF.

The chain has TRBV14 and TRBJ2-7; TRBD1 agrees at 7 bases. CDR3 length: 17 residues. Per germline, CDR1 SGHDN and CDR2 FVKESK. The trim removed 1 base at V and 0 bases at J, leaving 9 bases unmatched. CDR3 DNA: TGTGCCAGCAGCCAAGGGTCTGGGGCAGGGGGCTCCTACGAGCAGTACTTC. It is translated as CASSQGSGAGGSYEQYF.

The rearrangement links TRBV19 to TRBJ2-7; tentative D call: TRBD1 (6 bases). This CDR3 is built from 15 residues. Trimming stripped 3 bases from V and 3 bases from J, with 15 bases between. CDR1 LNHDA and CDR2 SQIVND come from the germline V gene (reference sequence). The CDR3 DNA follows: TGTGCCAGTAGTATTCTGGCCAGGGACAACTACGAGCAGTACTTC. Protein sequence: CASSILARDNYEQYF.